The 13 T cell receptor beta chains given below trace back to one sample, sequenced in a study of blood T cell repertoires in COVID-19. Profiling relied on immunoSEQ multiplex PCR, and the TCRdb table lists in-frame clones only, not all of them. The repertoire includes hundreds of thousands of clones, approximately 86% of them detected once, and 7% to 7.5% sits in the top ten. The source material was peripheral blood. The receptors here all came from a woman aged 60 to 75 with COVID-19, enrolled during active disease.

This rearrangement joins TRBV6-5 to TRBJ1-1; TRBD1 agrees at 7 bases. The CDR3 runs 11 residues. Unmatched junction bases numbered 6, after V lost 11 bases and J lost 6 bases. Germline values: CDR1 MNHEY, CDR2 SVGAGI. The CDR3 DNA is TGTGCCTCAATCCAGGGGGCTGAAGCTTTCTTT. This codes for CASIQGAEAFF.

This clone was counted a few times. This CDR3 is also generated by other DNA sequences in the sample. The V call is TRBV18, the J call TRBJ1-3; 10 bases line up with TRBD1. V lost 2 bases to trimming and J lost 2 bases; unmatched junction nucleotides: 0. In germline, CDR1 is KGHSH, CDR2 LQKENI. This CDR3 is 15 amino acids long. CDR3 sequence: CASSPDRGPGNTIYF. The CDR3 DNA is TGTGCCAGCTCACCAGACAGGGGGCCTGGAAACACCATATATTTT.

The rearrangement links TRBV11-1 to TRBJ1-2; no clear D. Germline V gene lookup returns CDR1 SGHAT and CDR2 FQDESV (reference sequence). This CDR3 has 14 residues. The V and J ends lost 1 base and 8 bases respectively, with 14 bases between them. Written as DNA, the CDR3 is TGTGCCAGCAGCTTAGATCACCAAAGCCGGGGCTACACCTTC. Its protein is CASSLDHQSRGYTF.

The chain links TRBV11-2 to TRBJ1-4, with D hard to call. CDR1 and CDR2 (germline): SGHAT, FQNNGV. Trimming stripped 2 bases from V and 8 bases from J, with 15 bases between. The CDR3 is made up of 15 amino acids. The CDR3 region has the DNA TGTGCCAGCAGCTTAAGCGGCCGCCTCGACGAAAAACTGTTTTTT. Its translation is CASSLSGRLDEKLFF. The entire variable domain, with the rest obtained from reference TRBV11-2 and TRBJ1-4, is as follows: EAGVAQSPRYKIIEKRQSVAFWCNPISGHATLYWYQQILGQGPKLLIQFQNNGVVDDSQLPKDRFSAERLKGVDSTLKIQPAKLEDSAVYLCASSLSGRLDEKLFFGSGTQLSVL.

The rearrangement uses TRBV2 and TRBJ1-2, with D possibly being TRBD1 (5 bases). Trimming stripped 9 bases from V and 4 bases from J, with 15 bases between. The CDR3 consists of 13 residues. The V gene's germline CDR1 is SNHLY and CDR2 FYNNEI. The CDR3 loop reads CARRGTGGYGYTF. The CDR3 DNA is TGTGCCAGGCGGGGGACCGGGGGCTATGGCTACACCTTC.

The V gene is TRBV6-2 or TRBV6-3, the J gene TRBJ1-6; 7 positions agree with TRBD1. Germline values: CDR1 MNHEY, CDR2 SVGEGT. The CDR3 sequence is 13 residues long. The V segment lost 2 bases and the J segment 12 bases; nucleotides outside the gene matches: 4. CDR3 nucleotides: TGTGCCAGCAGTTACCAGGGGGTGGGACCCCTCCACTTT. Its translation: CASSYQGVGPLHF.

The genes are TRBV6-5 and TRBJ1-1; D unclear. The CDR3 loop spans 15 amino acids. From germline, CDR1 is MNHEY and CDR2 SVGAGI. V lost 6 bases, J lost 1 base, and 15 bases lay in between. The CDR3 here is CASRTSAGGNTEAFF. CDR3 in DNA: TGTGCCAGCAGGACCTCGGCAGGAGGGAACACTGAAGCTTTCTTT.

The chain couples TRBV5-1 to TRBJ1-1; tentatively, D is TRBD1 (6 bases). V lost 5 bases, J lost 1 base, and 9 bases lay in between. The CDR3 loop spans 13 amino acids. Germline CDR1 reads SGHRS; CDR2 reads YFSETQ. The chain's CDR3 is CASRGQKNTEAFF. The CDR3 nucleotides read TGCGCCAGCAGGGGACAAAAGAACACTGAAGCTTTCTTT. Filled out from reference TRBV5-1 and TRBJ1-1, the complete variable domain reads KAGVTQTPRYLIKTRGQQVTLSCSPISGHRSVSWYQQTPGQGLQFLFEYFSETQRNKGNFPGRFSGRQFSNSRSEMNVSTLELGDSALYLCASRGQKNTEAFFGQGTRLTVV.

This chain connects TRBV6-5 to TRBJ1-2; possibly TRBD1 for D (6 bases). Germline V gives CDR1 MNHEY, CDR2 SVGAGI. The CDR3 spans 12 residues. V was shortened by 4 bases and J by 5 bases, with 8 bases between the two germline ends. The CDR3 bases are TGTGCCAGCAGTTCGACAGGTTATGGCTACACCTTC. Translation gives CASSSTGYGYTF.

The V gene is TRBV2, the J gene TRBJ1-4, with a possible D match to TRBD1 (6 bases). V lost 7 bases to trimming and J lost 8 bases, with 14 bases between them. The CDR3 length is 13 residues. Germline V CDR1 and CDR2: SNHLY, FYNNEI. The CDR3 DNA reads TGTGCCAGCACAGGACAGCCTAGGGAAAAACTGTTTTTT. Protein product: CASTGQPREKLFF.

This chain joins TRBV29-1 and TRBJ2-3, with 13 bases identical to TRBD2. Germline CDR1 SQVTM, CDR2 ANQGSEA. The ends lost 6 bases at V and 4 bases at J; junction bases unmatched: 4. This CDR3 is 14 amino acids long. The CDR3 is CSVRLAGGPDTQYF. The CDR3 DNA reads TGCAGCGTACGACTAGCGGGGGGCCCAGATACGCAGTATTTT.

The V call is TRBV19, the J call TRBJ2-2, with D maybe TRBD2 (6 bases). Trimming shortened V by 7 bases and J by 8 bases, and 17 bases separated the two germline ends. CDR3 size: 14 residues. Germline CDR1 LNHDA, CDR2 SQIVND (reference sequence). This CDR3 reads CASKFGGVGGELFF. Here the CDR3 DNA reads TGTGCCAGTAAATTCGGCGGGGTCGGAGGGGAGCTGTTTTTT.

The V call is TRBV11-2, the J call TRBJ2-7; 12 bases map to TRBD1. This CDR3 comprises 17 residues. Germline values: CDR1 SGHAT, CDR2 FQNNGV. V shed 3 bases and J 3 bases; nucleotides not matched to a gene: 9. CDR3 bases: TGTGCCAGCAGCTTGGCCGGGACAGGGGGCTTAGTCTACGAGCAGTACTTC. Residues: CASSLAGTGGLVYEQYF.